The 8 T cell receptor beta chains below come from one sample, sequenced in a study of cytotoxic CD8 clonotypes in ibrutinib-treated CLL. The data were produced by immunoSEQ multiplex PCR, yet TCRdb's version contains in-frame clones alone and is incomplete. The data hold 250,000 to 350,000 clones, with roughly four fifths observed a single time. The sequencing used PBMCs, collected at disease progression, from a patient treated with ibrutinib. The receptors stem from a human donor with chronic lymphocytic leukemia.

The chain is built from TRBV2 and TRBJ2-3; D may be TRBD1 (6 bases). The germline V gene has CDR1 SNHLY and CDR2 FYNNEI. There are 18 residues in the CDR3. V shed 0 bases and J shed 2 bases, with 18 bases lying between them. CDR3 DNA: TGTGCCAGCAGTGAAGCGCTTCCTATGGGACACATCACAGATACGCAGTATTTT. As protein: CASSEALPMGHITDTQYF. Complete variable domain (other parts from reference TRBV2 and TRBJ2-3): EPEVTQTPSHQVTQMGQEVILRCVPISNHLYFYWYRQILGQKVEFLVSFYNNEISEKSEIFDDQFSVERPDGSNFTLKIRSTKLEDSAMYFCASSEALPMGHITDTQYFGPGTRLTVL.

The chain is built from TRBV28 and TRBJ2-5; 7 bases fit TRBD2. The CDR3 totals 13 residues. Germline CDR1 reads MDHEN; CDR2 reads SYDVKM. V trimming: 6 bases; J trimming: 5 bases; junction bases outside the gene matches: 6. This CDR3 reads CASRLPGRETQYF. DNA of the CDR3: TGTGCCAGCAGGTTACCCGGGAGGGAGACCCAGTACTTC.

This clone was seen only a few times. The CDR3 loop is CASSAPDSGIADTQYF. The CDR3 DNA follows: TGCGCCAGCAGCGCACCCGATAGCGGGATCGCAGATACGCAGTATTTT. V gene TRBV5-1 combines with J gene TRBJ2-3; TRBD2 matches 8 bases. This CDR3 has 16 residues. V lost 4 bases, J lost 4 bases, and 11 bases stayed unmatched. Germline V gene data show CDR1 as SGHRS and CDR2 as YFSETQ.

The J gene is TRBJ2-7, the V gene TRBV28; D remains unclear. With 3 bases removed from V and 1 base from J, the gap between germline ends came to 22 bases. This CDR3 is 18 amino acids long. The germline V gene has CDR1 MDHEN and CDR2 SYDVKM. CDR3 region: CASSFPVMIRKGSYEQYF. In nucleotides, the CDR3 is TGTGCCAGCAGTTTTCCTGTTATGATCAGGAAGGGTTCCTACGAGCAGTACTTC.

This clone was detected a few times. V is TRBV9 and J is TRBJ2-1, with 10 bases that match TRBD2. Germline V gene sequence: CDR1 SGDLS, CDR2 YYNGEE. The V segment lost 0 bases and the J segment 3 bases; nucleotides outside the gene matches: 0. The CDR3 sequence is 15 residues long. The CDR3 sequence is CASSVGTSGYNEQFF. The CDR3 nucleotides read TGTGCCAGCAGCGTAGGGACTAGCGGCTACAATGAGCAGTTCTTC.

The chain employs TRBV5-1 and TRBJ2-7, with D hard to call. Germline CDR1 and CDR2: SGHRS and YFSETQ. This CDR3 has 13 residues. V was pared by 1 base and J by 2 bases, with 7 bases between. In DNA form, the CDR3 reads TGCGCCAGCAGCTTGTGGGCAGCCTACGAGCAGTACTTC. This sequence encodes CASSLWAAYEQYF.

CDR3 coding DNA: TGCGCCAGCAGCCAAAGTGACCACTCGGTTAGGAATGAGCAGTTCTTC. The encoded protein is CASSQSDHSVRNEQFF. The rearrangement links TRBV4-1 to TRBJ2-1; D gene ambiguous. V lost 2 bases to trimming and J lost 7 bases, with 18 bases between them. The CDR3 length is 16 residues. Per germline, CDR1 MGHRA and CDR2 YSYEKL.

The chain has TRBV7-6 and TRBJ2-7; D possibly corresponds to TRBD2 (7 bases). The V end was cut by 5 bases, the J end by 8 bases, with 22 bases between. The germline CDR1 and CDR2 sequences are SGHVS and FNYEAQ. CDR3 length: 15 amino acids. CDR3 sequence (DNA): TGTGCCAGCAGCCGAGGGGCGGGGGCCACTACAAAGCAGTACTTC. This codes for CASSRGAGATTKQYF.